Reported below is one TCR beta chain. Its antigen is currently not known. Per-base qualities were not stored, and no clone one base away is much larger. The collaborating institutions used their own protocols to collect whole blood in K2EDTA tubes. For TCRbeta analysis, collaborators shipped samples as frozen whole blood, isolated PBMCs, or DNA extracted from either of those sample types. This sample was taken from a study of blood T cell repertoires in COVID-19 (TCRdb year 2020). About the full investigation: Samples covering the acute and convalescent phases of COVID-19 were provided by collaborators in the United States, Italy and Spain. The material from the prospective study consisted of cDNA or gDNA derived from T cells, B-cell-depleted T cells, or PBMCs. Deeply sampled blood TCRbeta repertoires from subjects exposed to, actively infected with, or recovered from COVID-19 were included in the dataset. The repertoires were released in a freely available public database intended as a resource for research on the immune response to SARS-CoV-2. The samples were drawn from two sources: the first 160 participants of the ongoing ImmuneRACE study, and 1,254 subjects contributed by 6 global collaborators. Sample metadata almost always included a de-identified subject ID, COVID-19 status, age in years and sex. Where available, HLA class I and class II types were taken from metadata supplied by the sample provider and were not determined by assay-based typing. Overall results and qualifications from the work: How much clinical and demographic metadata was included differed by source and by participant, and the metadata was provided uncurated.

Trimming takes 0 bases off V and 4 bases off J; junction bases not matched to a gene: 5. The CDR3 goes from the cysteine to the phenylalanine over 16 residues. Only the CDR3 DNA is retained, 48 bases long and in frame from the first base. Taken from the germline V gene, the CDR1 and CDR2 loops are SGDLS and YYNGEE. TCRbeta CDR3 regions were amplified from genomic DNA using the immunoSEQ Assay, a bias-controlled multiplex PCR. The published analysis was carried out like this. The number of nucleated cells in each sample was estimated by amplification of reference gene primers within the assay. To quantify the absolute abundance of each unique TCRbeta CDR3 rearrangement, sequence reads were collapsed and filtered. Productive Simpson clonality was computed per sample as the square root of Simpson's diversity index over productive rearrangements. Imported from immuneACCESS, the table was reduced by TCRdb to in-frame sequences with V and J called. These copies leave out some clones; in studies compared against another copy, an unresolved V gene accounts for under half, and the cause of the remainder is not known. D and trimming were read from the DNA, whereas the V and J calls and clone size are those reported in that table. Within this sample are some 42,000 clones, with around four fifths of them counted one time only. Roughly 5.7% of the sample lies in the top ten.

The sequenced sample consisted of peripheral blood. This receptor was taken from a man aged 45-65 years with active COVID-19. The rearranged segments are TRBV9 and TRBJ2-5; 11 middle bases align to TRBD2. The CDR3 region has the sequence CASSVGTSGSLETQYF. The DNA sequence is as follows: TGTGCCAGCAGCGTAGGAACTAGCGGGAGCTTAGAGACCCAGTACTTC.